This is a list of T cell receptor beta chains from one sample in a study of tumor-infiltrating lymphocytes in primary liver carcinoma. Using its own MiXCR run on the multiplex PCR reads, TCRdb lists one record per CDR3 protein. The sample has some 180,000 distinct CDR3 sequences; just under 85% are singletons. The sequenced material came from tumor tissue from primary liver carcinoma. The receptors shown here come from a man in his forties or fifties with primary liver carcinoma and hepatitis B virus infection. CDR3s include the opening cysteine and the closing phenylalanine or tryptophan.

len: 11; v_gene: TRBV29-1; j_gene: TRBJ1-2; CDR3aa: CSALGGGGYTF
len: 11; v_gene: TRBV2; j_gene: TRBJ1-1; CDR3aa: CANTNRVEAFF
len: 11; v_gene: TRBV29-1; j_gene: TRBJ1-1; CDR3aa: CGVDPETEAFF
len: 13; v_gene: TRBV6-2/TRBV6-3; j_gene: TRBJ1-3; CDR3aa: CASSDSSGNTIYF
len: 15; v_gene: TRBV6-5; j_gene: TRBJ2-1; CDR3aa: CASSYSEGGPDEQLF
len: 16; v_gene: TRBV6-1; j_gene: TRBJ2-7; CDR3aa: CAGSEKGLAGCYEQYF
len: 13; v_gene: TRBV11-1; j_gene: TRBJ2-2; CDR3aa: CASSFWDIGELFF
len: 15; v_gene: TRBV11-2; j_gene: TRBJ2-5; CDR3aa: CASSPVGPVPETQYF
len: 17; v_gene: TRBV6-6; j_gene: TRBJ1-5; CDR3aa: CASIPHLDDRLNQPQHF
len: 11; v_gene: TRBV12-3/TRBV12-4; j_gene: TRBJ2-5; CDR3aa: CASNREEIQYF
len: 11; v_gene: TRBV29-1; j_gene: TRBJ2-5; CDR3aa: CSVEIAQTQYF
len: 13; v_gene: TRBV4-3; j_gene: TRBJ2-7; CDR3aa: CAGSREQRYEQYF
len: 14; v_gene: TRBV6-1; j_gene: TRBJ2-1; CDR3aa: CASREDRGRNKQFF
len: 14; v_gene: TRBV11-1; j_gene: TRBJ2-1; CDR3aa: CTSNLGGEANEQFF
len: 15; v_gene: TRBV28; j_gene: -; CDR3aa: CASSPGQGVYNEQYF
len: 14; v_gene: TRBV7-9; j_gene: TRBJ2-7; CDR3aa: CASRPPGLAVEQYF
len: 17; v_gene: TRBV4-2; j_gene: TRBJ2-2; CDR3aa: CASTQEGVGGLTGELFF
len: 17; v_gene: TRBV11-1; j_gene: TRBJ2-1; CDR3aa: CASSSNGMCRLFNEHFF
len: 19; v_gene: TRBV5-4; j_gene: TRBJ2-2; CDR3aa: CDSSDPGLADFVNTGELFF
len: 14; v_gene: TRBV20-1; j_gene: TRBJ2-5; CDR3aa: CSARNPGGGETQYF
len: 13; v_gene: TRBV12-3/TRBV12-4; j_gene: TRBJ2-5; CDR3aa: CDSSLIEGESQYF
len: 11; v_gene: TRBV6-1; j_gene: TRBJ2-7; CDR3aa: CVTSPQYEQYF
len: 13; v_gene: TRBV6-2/TRBV6-3; j_gene: TRBJ2-7; CDR3aa: CASCYEVLNEQYF
len: 16; v_gene: TRBV28; j_gene: TRBJ1-1; CDR3aa: CASSVTGTGRRTEAFF
len: 16; v_gene: TRBV4-2; j_gene: TRBJ2-1; CDR3aa: CSSSQHLGKGNNEQFF
len: 16; v_gene: TRBV11-3; j_gene: TRBJ2-1; CDR3aa: CASSLGIAGGRCGQFF
len: 18; v_gene: TRBV4-2; j_gene: TRBJ1-5; CDR3aa: CANSQEKGGGVINQPQHF
len: 14; v_gene: TRBV6-6; j_gene: TRBJ1-1; CDR3aa: CASSGIRVRTEAFF
len: 17; v_gene: TRBV24-1; j_gene: TRBJ2-1; CDR3aa: CATREYSTTGSYNEQLF
len: 15; v_gene: TRBV11-3; j_gene: TRBJ2-3; CDR3aa: CASSLDRHTTDTQYF
len: 13; v_gene: TRBV5-6; j_gene: TRBJ1-5; CDR3aa: CASSLRTGEPQHF
len: 14; v_gene: TRBV4-2; j_gene: TRBJ2-7; CDR3aa: CASCQETRAYEQYF
len: 15; v_gene: TRBV6-1; j_gene: TRBJ2-1; CDR3aa: CASSQGTGESNEQSF
len: 14; v_gene: TRBV29-1; j_gene: TRBJ1-1; CDR3aa: CSVLLLQGRSEASF
len: 14; v_gene: TRBV29-1; j_gene: TRBJ1-5; CDR3aa: CSVPTGSKSQPQHF
len: 15; v_gene: TRBV5-5; j_gene: TRBJ2-7; CDR3aa: CASSFQGTGVYEQYF
len: 12; v_gene: TRBV4-1; j_gene: TRBJ1-1; CDR3aa: CASSQVDYEGIF
len: 19; v_gene: TRBV28; j_gene: TRBJ2-1; CDR3aa: CASSFAGLEGLSSYNEQLF
len: 15; v_gene: TRBV6-2/TRBV6-3; j_gene: TRBJ1-2; CDR3aa: CASSVTGAPNYGYTF
len: 12; v_gene: TRBV29-1; j_gene: TRBJ2-7; CDR3aa: CIVGWGNHEEYF
len: 17; v_gene: TRBV6-2/TRBV6-3; j_gene: TRBJ2-7; CDR3aa: CASSYEGRTSGVYEQYF
len: 15; v_gene: TRBV5-4; j_gene: TRBJ2-1; CDR3aa: CVRSPGLADYNEQSF
len: 16; v_gene: TRBV11-2; j_gene: TRBJ2-2; CDR3aa: CASSSYSGPNTGELFF
len: 15; v_gene: TRBV28; j_gene: TRBJ2-1; CDR3aa: CASSLGSGFYNVQFF
len: 12; v_gene: TRBV28; j_gene: TRBJ2-2; CDR3aa: CVGQGYTGELFF
len: 15; v_gene: TRBV5-1; j_gene: TRBJ1-2; CDR3aa: CASSLAGREDYDYTF
len: 12; v_gene: TRBV20-1; j_gene: TRBJ2-3; CDR3aa: CSVTSGTVTQYF
len: 15; v_gene: TRBV4-2; j_gene: TRBJ2-7; CDR3aa: CASSQGTGSQYEKYF
len: 15; v_gene: TRBV19; j_gene: TRBJ1-1; CDR3aa: CASSIYPPRGGEAFF
len: 16; v_gene: TRBV11-2; j_gene: TRBJ2-1; CDR3aa: CASSYPGTSGSNKQFF
len: 13; v_gene: TRBV5-4; j_gene: TRBJ2-3; CDR3aa: CTSSETGSDTKYF